This entry lists 8 T cell receptor beta chains sequenced from one sample in a study of blood T cells in healthy people across ages. The second PCR ran about 6 to 12 cycles with a sample-barcoded 5' primer and J-beta primers. TCRdb recomputed calls from the 5' RACE reads with MiXCR, one row per CDR3 protein. The repertoire has roughly 2 million distinct CDR3 sequences, about 49% of them found once; the top ten carry approximately 2%. Sequencing was carried out using blood. The source is a woman aged 40 to 50 in good health.

Only a few counts were recorded for this clonotype. The chain has TRBV20-1 and TRBJ2-7, with TRBD1 matching over 7 bases. This CDR3 comprises 16 residues. CDR1 is DFQATT, CDR2 SNEGSKA, per germline (reference sequence). The J segment lost 0 bases and the V segment lost 5 bases, leaving 13 bases of the junction unmatched. DNA for the CDR3: TGCAGTGCTGACGGCTTAGGGACAGCGAGCTCCTACGAGCAGTACTTC. Its translation: CSADGLGTASSYEQYF.

This chain uses TRBV4-3 with TRBJ2-5; 9 nucleotides agree with TRBD2. Germline CDR1 reads LGHNA; CDR2 reads YSLEER. CDR3 size: 17 residues. Trimming at V came to 0 bases and at J to 4 bases, leaving 9 bases not matched to a gene. Here the CDR3 reads CASSQDTAGGRGETQYF. In DNA, the CDR3 is TGCGCCAGCAGCCAAGATACAGCGGGGGGCCGAGGAGAGACCCAGTACTTC.

The chain links TRBV6-1 to TRBJ2-1; D possibly corresponds to TRBD2 (6 bases). The CDR3 is 14 residues long. The V end lost 8 bases, the J end lost 4 bases, and 15 bases lay between the germline ends. Germline V gene lookup returns CDR1 MNHNS and CDR2 SASEGT. CDR3 DNA: TGTGCCAGCGCAACGGGACTTGGATACAATGAGCAGTTCTTC. Its translation is CASATGLGYNEQFF.

The rearrangement joins TRBV7-6 to TRBJ2-1; no reliable D call. The length of the CDR3 is 11 residues. Trimming took off 4 bases at V and 9 bases at J, with 7 bases between the two ends. The germline V gene has CDR1 SGHVS and CDR2 FNYEAQ. Here the CDR3 reads CASSSSIEQFF. The CDR3, as DNA: TGTGCCAGCAGCTCCTCGATTGAGCAGTTCTTC.

This clonotype came up once. The gene calls are TRBV28 and TRBJ2-2; D not certain. Germline V CDR1 and CDR2: MDHEN, SYDVKM. Trimming removed 11 bases at V and 5 bases at J, with 3 bases between. The CDR3 sequence is 9 residues long. CDR3 nucleotides: TGTGCCGGAACCGGGGAGCTGTTTTTT. Translated, it gives CAGTGELFF. The complete variable domain, with remaining parts taken from reference TRBV28 and TRBJ2-2, reads DVKVTQSSRYLVKRTGEKVFLECVQDMDHENMFWYRQDPGLGLRLIYFSYDVKMKEKGDIPEGYSVSREKKERFSLILESASTNQTSMYLCAGTGELFFGEGSRLTVL.

This clonotype showed up just a few times. The rearrangement links TRBV4-2 to TRBJ2-6, with D unresolved. The CDR3 contains 16 residues. V was shortened by 0 bases and J by 0 bases, with 6 bases between the two germline ends. Germline loops: CDR1 LGHNA, CDR2 YNFKEQ. The chain's CDR3 is CASSQDEFSGANVLTF. The CDR3 bases are TGTGCCAGCAGCCAAGACGAGTTCTCTGGGGCCAACGTCCTGACTTTC.

In this sample, this clonotype turned up a few times. The CDR3, as DNA: TGTGCCAGCAGCCCGCTCCCCGGGGGTAGCAAAAACATTCAGTACTTC. It translates to CASSPLPGGSKNIQYF. This rearrangement joins TRBV12-3 or TRBV12-4 to TRBJ2-4; TRBD2 is a possible D gene (6 bases). V lost 6 bases and J lost 3, with 18 bases in between. The CDR3 is made up of 16 amino acids.

This clonotype has only a few counts. This sequence joins TRBV7-2 and TRBJ2-5, with no clear D. CDR1 and CDR2 from the germline V gene are SGHTA and FQGNSA. The CDR3 runs 13 residues. Trimming left V 5 bases short and J 4 bases short, with 11 bases between. The CDR3 sequence is CASSPKISETQYF. The CDR3 DNA reads as TGTGCCAGCAGCCCGAAGATATCAGAGACCCAGTACTTC.